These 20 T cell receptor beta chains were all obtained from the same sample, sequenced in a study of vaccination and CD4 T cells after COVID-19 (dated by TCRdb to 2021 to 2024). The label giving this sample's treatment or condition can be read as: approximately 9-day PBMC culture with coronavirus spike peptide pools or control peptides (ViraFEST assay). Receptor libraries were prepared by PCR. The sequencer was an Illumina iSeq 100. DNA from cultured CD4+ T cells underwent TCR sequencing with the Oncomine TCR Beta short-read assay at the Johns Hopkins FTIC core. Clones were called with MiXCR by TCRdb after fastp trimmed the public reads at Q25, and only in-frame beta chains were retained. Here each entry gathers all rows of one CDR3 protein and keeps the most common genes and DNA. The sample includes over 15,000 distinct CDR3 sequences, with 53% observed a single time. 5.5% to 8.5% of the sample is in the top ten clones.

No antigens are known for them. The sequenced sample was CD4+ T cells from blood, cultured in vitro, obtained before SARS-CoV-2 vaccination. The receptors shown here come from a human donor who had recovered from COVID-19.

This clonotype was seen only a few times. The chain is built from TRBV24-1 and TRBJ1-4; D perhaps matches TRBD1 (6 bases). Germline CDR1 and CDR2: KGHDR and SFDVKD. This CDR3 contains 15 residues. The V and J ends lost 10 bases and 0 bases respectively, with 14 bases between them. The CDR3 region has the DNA TGTGCCACGTCGCAGGGGCGGGCAACTAATGAAAAACTGTTTTTT. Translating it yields CATSQGRATNEKLFF.

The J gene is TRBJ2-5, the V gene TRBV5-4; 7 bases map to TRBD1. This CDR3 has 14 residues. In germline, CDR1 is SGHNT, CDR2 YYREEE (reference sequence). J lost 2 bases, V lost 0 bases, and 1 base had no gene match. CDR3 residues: CASSLARGQETQYF. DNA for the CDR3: TGTGCCAGCAGCTTGGCCAGGGGGCAAGAGACCCAGTACTTC.

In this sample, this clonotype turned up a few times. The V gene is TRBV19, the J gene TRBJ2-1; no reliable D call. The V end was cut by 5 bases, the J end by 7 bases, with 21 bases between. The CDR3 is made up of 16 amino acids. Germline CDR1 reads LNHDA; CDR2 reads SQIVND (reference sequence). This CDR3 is CASSLNVVGFRNEQFF. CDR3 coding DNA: TGTGCCAGTAGTTTAAATGTAGTGGGTTTTAGGAATGAGCAGTTCTTC.

CDR3 in DNA: TGCAGCGTTGACAGGGGGAACTATGGCTACACCTTC. Residues: CSVDRGNYGYTF. The V and J genes are TRBV29-1 and TRBJ1-2, with 7 bases matching TRBD1. Unmatched junction bases numbered 0, after V lost 3 bases and J lost 2 bases. CDR1 is SQVTM and CDR2 is ANQGSEA in the germline V gene. This CDR3 comprises 12 residues.

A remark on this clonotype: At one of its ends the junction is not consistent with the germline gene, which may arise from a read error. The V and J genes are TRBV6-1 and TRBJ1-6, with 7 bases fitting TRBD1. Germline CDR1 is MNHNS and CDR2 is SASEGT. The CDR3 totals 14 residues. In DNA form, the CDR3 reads TGTGCCAGCAGCAGGGGGGGGGATAATTCACTCCTCCACTTT. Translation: CASSRGGDNSLLHF.

CDR3 nucleotide sequence: TGCAGTGCTAGAGTATGGGCAGATGCCTCAATCTCTGGAAACACCATATATTTT. Residues: CSARVWADASISGNTIYF. This chain uses TRBV20-1 with TRBJ1-3, with unresolved D. Trimming removed 1 base at V and 0 bases at J, with 19 bases between. This CDR3 spans 18 amino acids. Germline CDR1 is DFQATT and CDR2 is SNEGSKA (reference sequence).

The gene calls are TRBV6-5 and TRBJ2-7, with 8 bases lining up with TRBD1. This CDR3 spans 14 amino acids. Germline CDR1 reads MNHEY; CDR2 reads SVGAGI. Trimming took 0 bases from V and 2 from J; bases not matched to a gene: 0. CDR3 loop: CASSYSTGAYEQYF. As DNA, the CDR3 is TGTGCCAGCAGTTACTCGACAGGGGCCTACGAGCAGTACTTC.

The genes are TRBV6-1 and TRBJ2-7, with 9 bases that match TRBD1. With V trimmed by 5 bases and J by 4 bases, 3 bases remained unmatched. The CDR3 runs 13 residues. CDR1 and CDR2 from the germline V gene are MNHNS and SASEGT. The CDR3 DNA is TGTGCCAGCAGTCGCGGGACAGGGTACGAGCAGTACTTC. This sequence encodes CASSRGTGYEQYF.

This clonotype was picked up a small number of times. The CDR3 DNA is TGTGCCAGCAGTAGATCGCGCAATCAGCCCCAGCATTTT. Translating it yields CASSRSRNQPQHF. V is TRBV27 and J is TRBJ1-5; the D is unclear. The CDR3 has 13 residues. The germline V gene encodes CDR1 MNHEY and CDR2 SMNVEV (reference sequence). Deletions cut 5 bases from V and 2 bases from J, with 7 bases between.

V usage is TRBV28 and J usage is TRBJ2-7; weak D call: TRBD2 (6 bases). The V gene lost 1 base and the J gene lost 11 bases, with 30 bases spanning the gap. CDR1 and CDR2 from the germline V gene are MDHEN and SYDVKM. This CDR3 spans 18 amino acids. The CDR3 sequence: CASSLYSGAGVSGTLKYF. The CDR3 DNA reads TGTGCCAGCAGTTTATATTCGGGTGCCGGGGTTAGCGGTACACTCAAGTACTTC.

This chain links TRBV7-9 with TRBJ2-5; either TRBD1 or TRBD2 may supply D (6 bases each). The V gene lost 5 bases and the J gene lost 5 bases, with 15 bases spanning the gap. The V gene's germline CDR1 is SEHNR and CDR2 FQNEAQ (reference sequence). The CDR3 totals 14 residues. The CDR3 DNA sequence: TGTGCCAGCAGCCGCCCTAAGGGGGGCGAGACCCAGTACTTC. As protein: CASSRPKGGETQYF.

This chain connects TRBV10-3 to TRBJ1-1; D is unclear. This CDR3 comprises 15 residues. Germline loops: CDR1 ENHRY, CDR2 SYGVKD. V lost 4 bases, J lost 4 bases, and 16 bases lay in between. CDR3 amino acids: CAISGFGKGRTEAFF. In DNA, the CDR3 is TGTGCCATCAGTGGGTTCGGGAAGGGCCGCACTGAAGCTTTCTTT.

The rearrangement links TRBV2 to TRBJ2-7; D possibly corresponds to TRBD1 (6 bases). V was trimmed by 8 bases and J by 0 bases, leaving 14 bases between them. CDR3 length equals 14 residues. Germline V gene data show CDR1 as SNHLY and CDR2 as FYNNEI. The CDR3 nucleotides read TGTGCCAGCGGACAAGACAGGAGCTCCTACGAGCAGTACTTC. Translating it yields CASGQDRSSYEQYF.

CDR3 coding DNA: TGCAGCGTTGTTAACGCGCGGAGAATCCAAGAGACCCAGTACTTC. Amino acids: CSVVNARRIQETQYF. The rearrangement links TRBV29-1 to TRBJ2-5; D uncertain. The germline V gene encodes CDR1 SQVTM and CDR2 ANQGSEA. V was trimmed by 4 bases and J by 1 base, leaving 16 bases between them. CDR3 length equals 15 residues.

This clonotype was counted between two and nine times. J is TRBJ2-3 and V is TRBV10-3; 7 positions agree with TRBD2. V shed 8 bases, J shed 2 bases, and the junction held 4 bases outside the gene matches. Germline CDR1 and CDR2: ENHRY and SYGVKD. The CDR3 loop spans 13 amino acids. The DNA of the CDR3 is TGTGCCATCTCTAGGGACTACACAGATACGCAGTATTTT. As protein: CAISRDYTDTQYF.

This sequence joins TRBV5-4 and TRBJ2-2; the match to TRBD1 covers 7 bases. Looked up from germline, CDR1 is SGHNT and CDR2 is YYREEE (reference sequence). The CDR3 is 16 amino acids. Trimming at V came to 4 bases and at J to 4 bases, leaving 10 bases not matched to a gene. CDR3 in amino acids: CASSPPTGRATGELFF. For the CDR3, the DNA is TGTGCCAGCAGCCCCCCGACAGGGCGAGCCACCGGGGAGCTGTTTTTT.

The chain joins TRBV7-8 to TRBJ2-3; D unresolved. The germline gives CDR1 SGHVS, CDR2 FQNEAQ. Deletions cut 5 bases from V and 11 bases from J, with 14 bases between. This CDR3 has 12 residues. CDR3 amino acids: CASSRSRVKQYF. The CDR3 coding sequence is TGTGCCAGCAGCCGATCTAGGGTGAAGCAGTATTTT.

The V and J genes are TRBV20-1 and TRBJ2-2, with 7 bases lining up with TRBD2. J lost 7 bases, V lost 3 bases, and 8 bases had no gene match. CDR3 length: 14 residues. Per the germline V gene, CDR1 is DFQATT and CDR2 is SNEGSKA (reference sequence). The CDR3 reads CSASNAGENGELFF. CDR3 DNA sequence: TGCAGTGCTAGCAATGCGGGAGAAAACGGGGAGCTGTTTTTT.

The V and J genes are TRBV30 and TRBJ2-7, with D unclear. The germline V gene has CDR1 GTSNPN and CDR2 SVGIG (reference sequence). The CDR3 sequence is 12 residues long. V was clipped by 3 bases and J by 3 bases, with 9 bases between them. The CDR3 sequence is CAWRPTFYEQYF. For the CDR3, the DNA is TGTGCCTGGAGACCCACCTTCTACGAGCAGTACTTC.

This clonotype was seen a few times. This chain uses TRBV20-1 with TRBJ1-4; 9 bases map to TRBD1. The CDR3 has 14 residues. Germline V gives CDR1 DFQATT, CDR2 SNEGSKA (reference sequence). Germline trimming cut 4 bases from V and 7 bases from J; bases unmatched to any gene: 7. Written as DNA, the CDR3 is TGCAGTGCTACGTCATCGGACAGGGGTGAAAAACTGTTTTTT. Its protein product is CSATSSDRGEKLFF.